This T cell receptor (beta chain) came from a study of PD-1 blockade in mismatch repair-deficient tumors. About the study: Patients had approximately 12 mismatch repair-deficient cancer types, all previously treated and progressing. Study conclusions and caveats: Tumor-resident clones, often absent from pretreatment blood, expanded after pembrolizumab and then contracted.

In regard to this clone: Its antigen is currently unknown.

Produced via immunoSEQ multiplex PCR; TCRdb's table is partial and in-frame only. The repertoire holds 49,000 or so clones, with around 85% as singletons. CDR1 is MDHEN and CDR2 is SYDVKM in the germline V gene. The CDR3 is 14 residues long. The V end was cut by 2 bases, the J end by 1 base, with 9 bases between. Mismatch repair deficiency was confirmed in all patients, by PCR or immunohistochemistry. TCR sequencing covered a few patients who responded to pembrolizumab. The sample was peripheral blood, taken approximately 18 weeks after starting pembrolizumab. This clonotype was obtained from an adult with mismatch repair-deficient cancer. V gene TRBV28 combines with J gene TRBJ2-7; no clear D. CDR3 nucleotides: TGTGCCAGCAGTTTAGCTTCCACGTCCTACGAGCAGTACTTC. Translating gives CASSLASTSYEQYF.